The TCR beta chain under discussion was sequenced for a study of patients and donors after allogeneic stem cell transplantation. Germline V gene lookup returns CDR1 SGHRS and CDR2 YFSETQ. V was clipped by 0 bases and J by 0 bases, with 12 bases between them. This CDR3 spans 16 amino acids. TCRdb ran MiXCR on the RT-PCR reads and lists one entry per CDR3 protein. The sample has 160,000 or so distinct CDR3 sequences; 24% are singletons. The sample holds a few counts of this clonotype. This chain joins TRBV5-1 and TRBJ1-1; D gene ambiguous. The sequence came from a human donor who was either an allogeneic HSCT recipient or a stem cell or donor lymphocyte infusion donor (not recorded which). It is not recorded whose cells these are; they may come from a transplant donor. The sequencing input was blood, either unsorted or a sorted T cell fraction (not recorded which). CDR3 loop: CASSLVSGSMNTEAFF. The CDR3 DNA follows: TGCGCCAGCAGCTTGGTTTCGGGGAGCATGAACACTGAAGCTTTCTTT.